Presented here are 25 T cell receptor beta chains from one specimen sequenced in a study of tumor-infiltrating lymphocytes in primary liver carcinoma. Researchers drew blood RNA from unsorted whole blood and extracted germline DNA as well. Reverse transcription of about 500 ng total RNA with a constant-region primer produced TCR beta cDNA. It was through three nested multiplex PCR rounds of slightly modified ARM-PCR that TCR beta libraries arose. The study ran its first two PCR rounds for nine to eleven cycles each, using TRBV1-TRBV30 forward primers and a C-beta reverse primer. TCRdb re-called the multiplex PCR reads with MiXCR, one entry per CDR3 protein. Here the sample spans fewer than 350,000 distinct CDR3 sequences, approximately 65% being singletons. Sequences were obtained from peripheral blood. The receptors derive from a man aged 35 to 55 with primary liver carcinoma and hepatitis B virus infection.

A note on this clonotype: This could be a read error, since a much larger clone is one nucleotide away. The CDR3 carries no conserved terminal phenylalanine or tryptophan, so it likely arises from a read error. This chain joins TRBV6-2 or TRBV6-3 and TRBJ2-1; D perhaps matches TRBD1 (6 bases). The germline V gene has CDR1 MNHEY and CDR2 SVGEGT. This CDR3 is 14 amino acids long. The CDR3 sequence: CASTILTGYSEQFL. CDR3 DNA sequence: TGTGCCAGCACGATCCTGACAGGCTACAGTGAGCAGTTCCTC.

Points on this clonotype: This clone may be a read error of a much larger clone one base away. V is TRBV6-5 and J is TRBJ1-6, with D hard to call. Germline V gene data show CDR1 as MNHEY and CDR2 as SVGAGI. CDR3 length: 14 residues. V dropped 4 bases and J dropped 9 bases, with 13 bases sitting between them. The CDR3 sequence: CASSLDLLGSPLHF. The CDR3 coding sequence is TGTGCCAGCAGTTTGGATCTGCTGGGTTCACCCCTCCACTTT.

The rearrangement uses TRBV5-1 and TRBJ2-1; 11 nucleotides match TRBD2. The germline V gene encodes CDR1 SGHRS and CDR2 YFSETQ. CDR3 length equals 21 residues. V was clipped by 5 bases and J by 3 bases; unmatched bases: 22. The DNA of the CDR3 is TGCGCCAGCAGTTTGCCCCTCTGGGACAGGGCGACTAGCGGGGACTACAATGAGCAGTTCTTC. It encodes CASSLPLWDRATSGDYNEQFF.

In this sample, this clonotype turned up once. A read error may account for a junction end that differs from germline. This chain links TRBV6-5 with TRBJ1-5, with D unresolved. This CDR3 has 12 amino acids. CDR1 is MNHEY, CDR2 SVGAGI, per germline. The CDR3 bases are TGTGCCAGCATCGACCCCAATCGGCCCCAGCATTTT. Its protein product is CASIDPNRPQHF.

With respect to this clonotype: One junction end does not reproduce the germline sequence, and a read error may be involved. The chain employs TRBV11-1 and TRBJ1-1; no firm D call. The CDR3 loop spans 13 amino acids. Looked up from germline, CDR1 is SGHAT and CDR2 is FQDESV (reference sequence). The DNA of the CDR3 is TGTACCAGCAGCCCCGAACTGAACACTCAAGCTTTCTTT. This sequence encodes CTSSPELNTQAFF.

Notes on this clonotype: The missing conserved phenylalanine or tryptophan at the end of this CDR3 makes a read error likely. The CDR3 bases are TGCAGCGTTGTCTTCCCTGGAGGAAGAGGGAATGAGCAGTTCTTG. It translates to CSVVFPGGRGNEQFL. This chain uses TRBV29-1 with TRBJ2-1, with D perhaps matching TRBD2 (5 bases). This CDR3 region has 15 residues. The V and J ends lost 4 bases and 7 bases respectively, with 20 bases between them. Germline V gives CDR1 SQVTM, CDR2 ANQGSEA.

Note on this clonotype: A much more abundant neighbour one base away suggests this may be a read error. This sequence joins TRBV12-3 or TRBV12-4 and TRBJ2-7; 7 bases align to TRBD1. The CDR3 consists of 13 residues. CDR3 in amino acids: CVSRRQGSYEQYF. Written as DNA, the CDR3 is TGTGTCAGCAGGCGACAGGGATCCTACGAGCAGTACTTC.

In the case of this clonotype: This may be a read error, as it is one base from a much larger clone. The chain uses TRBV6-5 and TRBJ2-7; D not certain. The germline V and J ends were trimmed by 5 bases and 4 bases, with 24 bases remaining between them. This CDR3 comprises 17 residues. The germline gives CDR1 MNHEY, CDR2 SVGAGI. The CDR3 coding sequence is TGTGCCAGCAGTCCTGATCTGGAACATGCCGAGTCTTACGAGCAGTACTTC. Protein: CASSPDLEHAESYEQYF.

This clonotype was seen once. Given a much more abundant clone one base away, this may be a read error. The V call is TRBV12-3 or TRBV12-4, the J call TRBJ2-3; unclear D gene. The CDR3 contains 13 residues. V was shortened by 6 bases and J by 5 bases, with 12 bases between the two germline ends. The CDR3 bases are TGTGCCAGCAGCCCCATATCGGGAGATACGCAGTATTTT. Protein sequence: CASSPISGDTQYF.

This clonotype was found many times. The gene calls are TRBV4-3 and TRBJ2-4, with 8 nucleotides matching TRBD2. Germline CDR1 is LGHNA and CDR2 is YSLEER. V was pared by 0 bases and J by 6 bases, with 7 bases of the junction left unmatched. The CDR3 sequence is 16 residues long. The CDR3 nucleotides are TGCGCCAGCAGCCAAGATACTAGCGGAGCCCCAAACATTCAGTACTTC. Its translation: CASSQDTSGAPNIQYF.

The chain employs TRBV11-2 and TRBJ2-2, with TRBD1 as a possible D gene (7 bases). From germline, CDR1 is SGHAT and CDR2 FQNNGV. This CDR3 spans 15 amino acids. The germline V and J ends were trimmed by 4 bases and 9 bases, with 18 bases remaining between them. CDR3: CASSSASGGTRELFF. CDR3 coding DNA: TGTGCCAGCAGCTCAGCTTCAGGGGGGACCAGGGAGCTGTTTTTT.

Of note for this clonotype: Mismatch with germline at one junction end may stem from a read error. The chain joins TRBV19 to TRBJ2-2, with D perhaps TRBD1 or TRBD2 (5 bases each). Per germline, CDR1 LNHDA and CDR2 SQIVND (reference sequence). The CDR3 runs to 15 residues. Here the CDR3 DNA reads TGTGCCAGTAGTATATCGGGGCAGAACACTGGGGAGCTGTTTTTT. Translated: CASSISGQNTGELFF.

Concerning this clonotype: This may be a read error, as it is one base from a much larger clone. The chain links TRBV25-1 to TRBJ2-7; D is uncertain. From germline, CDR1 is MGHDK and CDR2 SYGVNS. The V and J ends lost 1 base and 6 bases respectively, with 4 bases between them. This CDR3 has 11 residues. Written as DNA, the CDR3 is TGTGCCAGCAGTGAATTCTGCGAGCAGTACTTC. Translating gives CASSEFCEQYF.

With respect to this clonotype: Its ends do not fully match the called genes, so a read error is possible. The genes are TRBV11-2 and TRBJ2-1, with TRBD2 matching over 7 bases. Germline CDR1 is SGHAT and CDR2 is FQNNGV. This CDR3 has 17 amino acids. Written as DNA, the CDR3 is TGTGCCGGCAGCGTCACTTCCGGGACTGGGGGGGTGGATGAGCAGTTCTTC. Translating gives CAGSVTSGTGGVDEQFF. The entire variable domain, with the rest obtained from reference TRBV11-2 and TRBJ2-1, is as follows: EAGVAQSPRYKIIEKRQSVAFWCNPISGHATLYWYQQILGQGPKLLIQFQNNGVVDDSQLPKDRFSAERLKGVDSTLKIQPAKLEDSAVYLCAGSVTSGTGGVDEQFFGPGTRLTVL.

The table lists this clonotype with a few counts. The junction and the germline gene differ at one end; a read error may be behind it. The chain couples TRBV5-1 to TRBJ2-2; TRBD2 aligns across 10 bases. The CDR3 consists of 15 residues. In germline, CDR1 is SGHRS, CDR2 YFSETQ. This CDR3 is CASSFLAGDTGELFF. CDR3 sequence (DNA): TGCGCCAGTAGCTTCCTAGCGGGAGACACCGGGGAGCTGTTTTTT.

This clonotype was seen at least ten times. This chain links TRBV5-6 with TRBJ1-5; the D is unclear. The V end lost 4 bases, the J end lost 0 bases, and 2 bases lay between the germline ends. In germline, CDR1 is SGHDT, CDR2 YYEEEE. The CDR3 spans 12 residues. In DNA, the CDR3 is TGTGCCAGCAGCCATAGCAATCAGCCCCAGCATTTT. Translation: CASSHSNQPQHF.

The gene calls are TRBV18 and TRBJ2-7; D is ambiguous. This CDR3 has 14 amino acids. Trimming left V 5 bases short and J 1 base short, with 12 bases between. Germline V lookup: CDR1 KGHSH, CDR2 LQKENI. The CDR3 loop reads CASSMGSLSYEQYF. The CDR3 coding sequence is TGTGCCAGCTCAATGGGATCCCTTTCCTACGAGCAGTACTTC.

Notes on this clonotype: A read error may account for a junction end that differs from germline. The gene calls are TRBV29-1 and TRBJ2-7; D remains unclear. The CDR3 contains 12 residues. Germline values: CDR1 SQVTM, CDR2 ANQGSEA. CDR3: CSVAHLGREHFF. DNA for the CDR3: TGCAGCGTTGCCCATTTGGGTCGCGAGCACTTCTTC.

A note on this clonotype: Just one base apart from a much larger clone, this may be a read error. For the CDR3, the DNA is TGCAGCACTTGGTCGGGCAGGGGTGGAGAAAAACTGTTTTTT. It codes for CSTWSGRGGEKLFF. The V call is TRBV29-1, the J call TRBJ1-4; tentative D call: TRBD1 (6 bases). The CDR3 has 14 residues. The germline CDR1 and CDR2 sequences are SQVTM and ANQGSEA. V was pared by 8 bases and J by 8 bases, with 21 bases between.

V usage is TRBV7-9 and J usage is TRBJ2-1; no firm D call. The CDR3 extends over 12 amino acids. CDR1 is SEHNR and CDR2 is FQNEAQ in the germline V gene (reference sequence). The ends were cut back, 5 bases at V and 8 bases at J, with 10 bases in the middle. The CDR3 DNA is TGTGCCAGCAGCCCCTCCGTTGATGAGCAGTTCTTC. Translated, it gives CASSPSVDEQFF.

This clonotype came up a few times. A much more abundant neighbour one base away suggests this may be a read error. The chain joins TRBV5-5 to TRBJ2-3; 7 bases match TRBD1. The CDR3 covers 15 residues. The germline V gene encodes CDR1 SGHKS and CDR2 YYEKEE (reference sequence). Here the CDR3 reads CVSSFTGDPTDTQYF. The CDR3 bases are TGTGTCAGCAGCTTTACAGGGGATCCCACAGATACGCAGTATTTT.

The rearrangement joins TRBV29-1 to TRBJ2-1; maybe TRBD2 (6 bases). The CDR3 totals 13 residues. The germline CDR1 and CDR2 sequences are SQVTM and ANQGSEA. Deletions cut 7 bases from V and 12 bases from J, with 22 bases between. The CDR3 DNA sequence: TGCAGCGAACGGGAGAGCTCCTACAGTGGGCAGTTCTTC. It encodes CSERESSYSGQFF.

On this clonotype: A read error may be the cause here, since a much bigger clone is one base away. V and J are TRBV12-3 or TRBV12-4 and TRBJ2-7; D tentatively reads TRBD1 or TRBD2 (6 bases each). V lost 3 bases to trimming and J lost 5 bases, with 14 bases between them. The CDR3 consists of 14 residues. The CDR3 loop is CASSFGGGRDEQYF. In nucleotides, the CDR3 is TGTGCCAGCAGTTTCGGAGGGGGACGCGACGAGCAGTACTTC.

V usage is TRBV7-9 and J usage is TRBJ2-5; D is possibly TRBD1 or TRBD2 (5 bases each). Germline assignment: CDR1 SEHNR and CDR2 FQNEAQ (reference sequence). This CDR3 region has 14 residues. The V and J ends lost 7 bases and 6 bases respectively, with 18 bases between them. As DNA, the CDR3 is TGTGCCAGCAAGTACCCCGGGGCCTTGCAGACCCAGTACTTC. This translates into CASKYPGALQTQYF.

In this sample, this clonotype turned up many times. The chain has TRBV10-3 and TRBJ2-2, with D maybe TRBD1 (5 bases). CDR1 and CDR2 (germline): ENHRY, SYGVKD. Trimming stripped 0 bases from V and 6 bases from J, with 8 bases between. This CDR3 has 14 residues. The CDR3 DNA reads TGTGCCATCAGTGAGTCGACAGTGGCCGGGGAGCTGTTTTTT. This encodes CAISESTVAGELFF.